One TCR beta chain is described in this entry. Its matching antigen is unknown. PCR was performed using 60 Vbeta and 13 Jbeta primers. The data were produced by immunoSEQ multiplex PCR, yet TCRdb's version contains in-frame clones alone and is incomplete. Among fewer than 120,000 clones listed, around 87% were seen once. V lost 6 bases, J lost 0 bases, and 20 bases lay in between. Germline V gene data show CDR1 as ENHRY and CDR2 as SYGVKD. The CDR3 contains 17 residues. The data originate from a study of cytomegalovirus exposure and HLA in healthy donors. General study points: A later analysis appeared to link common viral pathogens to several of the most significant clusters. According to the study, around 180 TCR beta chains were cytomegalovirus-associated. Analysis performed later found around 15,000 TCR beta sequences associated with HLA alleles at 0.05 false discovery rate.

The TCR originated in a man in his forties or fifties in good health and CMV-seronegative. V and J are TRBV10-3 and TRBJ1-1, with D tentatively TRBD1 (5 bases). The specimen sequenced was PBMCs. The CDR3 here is CAIRLEKQGGMNTEAFF. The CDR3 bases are TGTGCCATCAGACTGGAGAAGCAGGGAGGAATGAACACTGAAGCTTTCTTT.